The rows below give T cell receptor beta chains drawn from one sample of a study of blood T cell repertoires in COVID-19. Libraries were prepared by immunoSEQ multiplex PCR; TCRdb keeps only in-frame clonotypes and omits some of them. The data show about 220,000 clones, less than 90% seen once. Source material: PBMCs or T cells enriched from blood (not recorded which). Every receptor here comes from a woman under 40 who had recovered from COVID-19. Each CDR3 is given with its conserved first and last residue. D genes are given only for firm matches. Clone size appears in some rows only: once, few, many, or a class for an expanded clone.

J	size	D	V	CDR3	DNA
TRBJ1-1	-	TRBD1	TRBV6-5	CASTIQLAGGTEAFF	TGTGCCAGCACCATCCAATTGGCAGGGGGCACTGAAGCTTTCTTT
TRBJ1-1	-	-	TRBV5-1	CASSLGGSRTEAFF	TGCGCCAGCAGCTTGGGAGGGTCAAGAACTGAAGCTTTCTTT
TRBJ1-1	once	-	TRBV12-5	CASGQGRAEAFF	TGTGCTAGTGGTCAGGGTCGTGCTGAAGCTTTCTTT
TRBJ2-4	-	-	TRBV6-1	CASSDLTVQYF	TGTGCCAGCAGTGATTTGACAGTTCAGTACTTC
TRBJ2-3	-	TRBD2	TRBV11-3	CASSLRAGGIDTQYF	TGTGCCAGCAGCTTACGAGCGGGGGGGATAGATACGCAGTATTTT
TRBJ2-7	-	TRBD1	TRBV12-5	CASGFGTASYEQYF	TGTGCTAGTGGTTTCGGGACAGCGTCCTACGAGCAGTACTTC
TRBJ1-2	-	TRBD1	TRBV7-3	CASSSEPRDRGYGYTF	TGTGCCAGCAGCTCCGAGCCCCGGGACAGGGGCTATGGCTACACCTTC
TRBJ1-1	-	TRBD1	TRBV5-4	CASSFGTGLEAFF	TGTGCCAGCAGCTTCGGGACAGGGCTTGAAGCTTTCTTT
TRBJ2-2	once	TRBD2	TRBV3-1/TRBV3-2	CASSLWTSGGAFDTGELFF	TGTGCCAGCAGCCTCTGGACTAGCGGGGGGGCCTTTGACACCGGGGAGCTGTTTTTT
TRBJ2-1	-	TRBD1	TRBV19	CASSFRDRGNNEQFF	TGTGCCAGTAGTTTCCGGGACAGGGGAAACAATGAGCAGTTCTTC
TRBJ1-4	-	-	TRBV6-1	CASSEGRVQKLFF	TGTGCCAGCAGTGAAGGGAGGGTGCAAAAACTGTTTTTT
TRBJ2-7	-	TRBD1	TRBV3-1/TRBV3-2	CASSQSLTGVYSYEQYF	TGTGCCAGCAGCCAAAGCCTTACAGGGGTGTACTCCTACGAGCAGTACTTC
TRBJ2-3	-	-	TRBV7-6	CASSLVRRGDTQYF	TGTGCCAGCAGCTTGGTGCGGAGAGGAGATACGCAGTATTTT
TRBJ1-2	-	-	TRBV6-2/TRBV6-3	CASSYAIPRRSEAYTF	TGTGCCAGCAGTTACGCCATACCCCGACGGTCGGAGGCCTACACCTTC
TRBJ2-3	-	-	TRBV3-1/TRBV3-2	CASRSRGGDTQYF	TGTGCCAGCAGGAGTCGGGGAGGAGATACGCAGTATTTT
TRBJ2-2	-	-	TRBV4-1	CASSQDGRISGELFF	TGCGCCAGCAGCCAAGATGGCAGGATATCCGGGGAGCTGTTTTTT
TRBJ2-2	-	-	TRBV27	CASSLNGFSGELFF	TGTGCCAGCAGTTTAAACGGGTTCTCCGGGGAGCTGTTTTTT
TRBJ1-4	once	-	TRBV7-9	CASSSGNRNEKLFF	TGTGCCAGCAGCTCCGGGAACCGTAATGAAAAACTGTTTTTT
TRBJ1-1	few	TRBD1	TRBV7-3	CASSLIGDREAFF	TGTGCCAGCAGCTTAATAGGGGACAGGGAAGCTTTCTTT
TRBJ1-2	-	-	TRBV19	CASTTRGGYGYTF	TGTGCCAGTACCACTCGAGGGGGCTATGGCTACACCTTC
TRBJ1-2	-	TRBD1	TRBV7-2	CASSLAPSQGDGYTF	TGTGCCAGCAGCTTAGCGCCCTCCCAGGGGGATGGCTACACCTTC
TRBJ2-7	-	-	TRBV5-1	CASSLAGQLAAYEQYF	TGCGCCAGCAGCTTGGCCGGACAGCTTGCGGCCTACGAGCAGTACTTC
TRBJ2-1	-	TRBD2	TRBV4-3	CASSQDSGVYNEQFF	TGCGCCAGCAGCCAAGATAGCGGGGTATACAATGAGCAGTTCTTC
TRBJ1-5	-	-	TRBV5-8	CASSLSYSQPQHF	TGTGCCAGCAGCTTGTCGTACAGTCAGCCCCAGCATTTT
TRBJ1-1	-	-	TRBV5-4	CASSFVGSSEAFF	TGTGCCAGCAGCTTCGTAGGGAGTTCTGAAGCTTTCTTT
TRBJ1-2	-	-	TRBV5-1	CASSLETGGDYGYTF	TGCGCCAGCAGCTTAGAGACGGGGGGAGACTATGGCTACACCTTC
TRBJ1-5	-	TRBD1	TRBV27	CASSPLQGAGNQPQHF	TGTGCCAGCAGTCCCCTCCAGGGGGCTGGTAATCAGCCCCAGCATTTT
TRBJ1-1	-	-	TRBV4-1	CASSSQTRRTEAFF	TGCGCCAGCAGCTCCCAGACCCGGAGGACTGAAGCTTTCTTT
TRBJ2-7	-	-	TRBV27	CASRYPPSQGGEQYF	TGTGCCAGCAGGTATCCCCCCTCCCAGGGTGGCGAGCAGTACTTC
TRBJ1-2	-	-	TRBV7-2	CASINNGIWGYGYTF	TGTGCCAGCATCAACAACGGGATTTGGGGCTATGGCTACACCTTC
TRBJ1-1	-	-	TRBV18	CASSPPGFEDTEAFF	TGTGCCAGCTCACCCCCGGGTTTTGAGGACACTGAAGCTTTCTTT
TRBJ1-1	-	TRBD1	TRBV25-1	CASSETWDSLSTTEAFF	TGTGCCAGCAGTGAAACTTGGGACAGCCTTTCGACCACTGAAGCTTTCTTT
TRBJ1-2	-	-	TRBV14	CASSQEGLGYTF	TGTGCCAGCAGCCAAGAGGGGCTTGGCTACACCTTC
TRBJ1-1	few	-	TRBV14	CASSQPRQDTEAFF	TGTGCCAGCAGCCAGCCTAGACAGGACACTGAAGCTTTCTTT
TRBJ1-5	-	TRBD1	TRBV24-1	CALHWDRSIYSNQPQHF	TGTGCCCTCCACTGGGACAGGAGTATCTATAGCAATCAGCCCCAGCATTTT
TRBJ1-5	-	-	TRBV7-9	CASSPGLNNQPQHF	TGTGCCAGCAGCCCGGGACTAAACAATCAGCCCCAGCATTTT
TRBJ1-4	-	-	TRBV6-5	CASSYLPGQNHEKLFF	TGTGCCAGCAGTTACTTACCAGGACAGAATCATGAAAAACTGTTTTTT
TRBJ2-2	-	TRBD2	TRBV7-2	CASSLRGGAGGPTGELFF	TGTGCCAGCAGCCTCCGGGGTGGAGCGGGGGGGCCCACCGGGGAGCTGTTTTTT
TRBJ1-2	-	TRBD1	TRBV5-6	CASSLNFGTVNGYTF	TGTGCCAGCAGCTTGAATTTCGGGACAGTCAATGGCTACACCTTC
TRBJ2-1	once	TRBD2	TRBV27	CASSFWRGARNEQFF	TGTGCCAGCAGTTTCTGGCGGGGGGCCCGCAATGAGCAGTTCTTC
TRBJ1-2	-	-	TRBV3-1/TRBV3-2	CASSQERVGYTF	TGTGCCAGCAGCCAAGAGAGGGTTGGCTACACCTTC
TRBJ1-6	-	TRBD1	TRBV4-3	CASSQDRDRVNSPLHF	TGCGCCAGCAGCCAAGATCGTGACAGGGTGAATTCACCCCTCCACTTT
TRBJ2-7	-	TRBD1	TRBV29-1	CSVEDVGQGSREQYF	TGCAGCGTTGAAGATGTAGGACAGGGGTCACGGGAGCAGTACTTC
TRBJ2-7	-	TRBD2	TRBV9	CASSVSTPVAGGFHEQYF	TGTGCCAGCAGCGTAAGTACCCCCGTGGCGGGGGGTTTTCACGAGCAGTACTTC
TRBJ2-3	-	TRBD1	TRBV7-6	CASSLVPGQGSTDTQYF	TGTGCCAGCAGCTTAGTACCGGGACAGGGGAGCACAGATACGCAGTATTTT
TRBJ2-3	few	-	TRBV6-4	CASSDLADSSTDTQYF	TGTGCCAGCAGTGACTTAGCGGATTCTAGCACAGATACGCAGTATTTT
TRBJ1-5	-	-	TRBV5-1	CASSLEVGLNQPQHF	TGCGCCAGCAGCTTGGAGGTAGGACTTAATCAGCCCCAGCATTTT
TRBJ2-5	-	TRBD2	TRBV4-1	CASSLTSGGLQETQYF	TGCGCCAGCAGCCTTACTAGCGGGGGGTTACAAGAGACCCAGTACTTC
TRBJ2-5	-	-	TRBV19	CASSMGQVQETQYF	TGTGCCAGTAGTATGGGTCAGGTCCAAGAGACCCAGTACTTC
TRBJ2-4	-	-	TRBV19	CASSGQVAAKNIQYF	TGTGCCAGTAGCGGACAAGTCGCAGCCAAAAACATTCAGTACTTC
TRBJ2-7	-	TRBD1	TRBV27	CASSPQGSHQTYEQYF	TGTGCCAGCAGCCCACAGGGGTCCCATCAAACCTACGAGCAGTACTTC